The 19 T cell receptor beta chains reported below all come from one sample, sequenced in a study of blood T cell repertoires in COVID-19. The repertoire was sequenced with immunoSEQ multiplex PCR; TCRdb's copy has only in-frame clones and lacks some. The data contain some 58,000 clones, roughly four fifths of them singletons. The sequencing input was peripheral blood. These receptor sequences come from a man in his fifties or sixties with COVID-19, enrolled during active disease.

V gene TRBV19 combines with J gene TRBJ1-5; TRBD1 agrees at 8 bases. The germline CDR1 and CDR2 sequences are LNHDA and SQIVND (reference sequence). The trim removed 7 bases at V and 3 bases at J, leaving 5 bases unmatched. This CDR3 has 14 amino acids. CDR3 residues: CASTGTGLNQPQHF. CDR3 coding DNA: TGTGCCAGTACCGGGACAGGCCTCAATCAGCCCCAGCATTTT.

The chain has TRBV27 and TRBJ2-7, with 9 bases that match TRBD1. Germline CDR1 reads MNHEY; CDR2 reads SMNVEV (reference sequence). V was clipped by 8 bases and J by 3 bases; unmatched bases: 2. The CDR3 spans 12 residues. This chain's CDR3 is CASQGQGYEQYF. The CDR3 DNA reads TGTGCCAGCCAGGGACAGGGCTACGAGCAGTACTTC.

V is TRBV7-9 and J is TRBJ2-3, with D tentatively TRBD1 (6 bases). This CDR3 has 15 amino acids. Trimming stripped 5 bases from V and 4 bases from J, with 16 bases between. CDR1 and CDR2 (germline): SEHNR, FQNEAQ (reference sequence). This CDR3 is CASSPQGLLADTQYF. CDR3 bases: TGTGCCAGCAGCCCCCAGGGGCTACTCGCAGATACGCAGTATTTT.

This sequence joins TRBV7-9 and TRBJ2-3, with 8 bases fitting TRBD2. The length of the CDR3 is 15 residues. CDR1 is SEHNR, CDR2 FQNEAQ, per germline (reference sequence). Losses at the gene ends were 1 base for V and 1 base for J; bases not matched to a gene: 1. The CDR3 bases are TGTGCCAGCAGCTTAGGCGGGGGGCGCACAGATACGCAGTATTTT. Translation gives CASSLGGGRTDTQYF.

The chain couples TRBV12-3 or TRBV12-4 to TRBJ2-5; D perhaps matches TRBD1 (6 bases). CDR3 length equals 13 residues. V was pared by 4 bases and J by 5 bases, with 11 bases between. The CDR3 nucleotides read TGTGCCAGCAGTTCCCCCCAGGGGGAGACCCAGTACTTC. Amino acids: CASSSPQGETQYF.

This clone was observed once. The chain couples TRBV7-8 to TRBJ2-7; D might be TRBD1 (6 bases). The CDR3 loop spans 14 amino acids. Between the trimmed V and J ends, which lost 1 base and 2 bases, there was a span of 9 bases. The germline CDR1 and CDR2 sequences are SGHVS and FQNEAQ. The CDR3: CASSLGRTAYEQYF. CDR3 nucleotide sequence: TGTGCCAGCAGCTTAGGTAGGACAGCCTACGAGCAGTACTTC.

In this sample, this clone turned up once. For the CDR3, the DNA is TGTGCCAGTAGTATAGGGGCAGGGGGCAATCAGCCCCAGCATTTT. Translation gives CASSIGAGGNQPQHF. The V call is TRBV19, the J call TRBJ1-5, with D perhaps matching TRBD1 (6 bases). Germline CDR1 and CDR2: LNHDA and SQIVND (reference sequence). This CDR3 comprises 15 residues. V was shortened by 1 base and J by 2 bases, with 9 bases between the two germline ends.

This sequence joins TRBV30 and TRBJ1-3, with D possibly being TRBD1 (6 bases). The CDR3 loop spans 15 amino acids. Germline assignment: CDR1 GTSNPN and CDR2 SVGIG (reference sequence). The V end lost 0 bases, the J end lost 4 bases, and 13 bases lay between the germline ends. CDR3 amino acids: CAWSVASRGGNTIYF. Written as DNA, the CDR3 is TGTGCCTGGAGTGTAGCGTCCAGGGGAGGAAACACCATATATTTT. The full variable domain, with the rest looked up from reference TRBV30 and TRBJ1-3, is SQTIHQWPATLVQPVGSPLSLECTVEGTSNPNLYWYRQAAGRGLQLLFYSVGIGQISSEVPQNLSASRPQDRQFILSSKKLLLSDSGFYLCAWSVASRGGNTIYFGEGSWLTVV.

This rearrangement joins TRBV3-1 (or the pseudogene TRBV3-2) to TRBJ2-5; no clear D. Germline V CDR1 and CDR2: LGHDT, YNNKEL (reference sequence). The ends were cut back, 0 bases at V and 2 bases at J, with 4 bases in the middle. This CDR3 contains 13 residues. CDR3 loop: CASSQDRQETQYF. The CDR3 DNA reads TGTGCCAGCAGCCAAGATCGGCAAGAGACCCAGTACTTC.

The genes are TRBV6-2 or TRBV6-3 and TRBJ2-2; D is unclear. V shed 0 bases and J shed 3 bases, with 17 bases lying between them. This CDR3 has 18 residues. The germline V gene has CDR1 MNHEY and CDR2 SVGEGT. This CDR3 is CASSYSKAQDIYTGELFF. The DNA of the CDR3 is TGTGCCAGCAGTTACTCGAAAGCCCAAGATATTTACACCGGGGAGCTGTTTTTT.

This chain links TRBV9 with TRBJ2-5, with D maybe TRBD1 (5 bases). CDR3 length: 15 amino acids. The germline CDR1 and CDR2 sequences are SGDLS and YYNGEE. Between the trimmed V and J ends, which lost 3 bases and 5 bases, there was a span of 17 bases. For the CDR3, the DNA is TGTGCCAGCAGCGAAACGGATGGGGCGTGGGAGACCCAGTACTTC. This codes for CASSETDGAWETQYF.

The chain links TRBV2 to TRBJ2-2; 9 nucleotides match TRBD1. Unmatched junction bases numbered 1, after V lost 6 bases and J lost 5 bases. Germline loops: CDR1 SNHLY, CDR2 FYNNEI. CDR3 size: 13 residues. For the CDR3, the DNA is TGTGCCAGCAGGGACAGGGGTACCGGGGAGCTGTTTTTT. It is translated as CASRDRGTGELFF. Complete variable domain (other parts from reference TRBV2 and TRBJ2-2): EPEVTQTPSHQVTQMGQEVILRCVPISNHLYFYWYRQILGQKVEFLVSFYNNEISEKSEIFDDQFSVERPDGSNFTLKIRSTKLEDSAMYFCASRDRGTGELFFGEGSRLTVL.

This clone was recorded once. The V call is TRBV6-2 or TRBV6-3, the J call TRBJ1-1, with D unresolved. Per germline, CDR1 MNHEY and CDR2 SVGEGT. CDR3 length: 13 amino acids. V was trimmed by 2 bases and J by 5 bases, leaving 9 bases between them. This CDR3 reads CASSYGGLTEAFF. DNA for the CDR3: TGTGCCAGCAGTTACGGCGGTCTTACTGAAGCTTTCTTT.

This chain links TRBV5-1 with TRBJ2-2, with TRBD1 identical over 8 bases. Per germline, CDR1 SGHRS and CDR2 YFSETQ. V lost 4 bases, J lost 0 bases, and 5 bases stayed unmatched. The CDR3 totals 16 residues. CDR3 region: CASSAQGVANTGELFF. CDR3 nucleotide sequence: TGCGCCAGCAGCGCACAGGGGGTGGCGAACACCGGGGAGCTGTTTTTT.

This sequence joins TRBV20-1 and TRBJ1-4, with D perhaps matching TRBD1 (6 bases). V shed 3 bases and J shed 5 bases, with 10 bases lying between them. The CDR3 extends over 13 amino acids. Germline CDR1 DFQATT, CDR2 SNEGSKA (reference sequence). CDR3 sequence (DNA): TGCAGTGCTAGTAGTCAGGGGAATGAAAAACTGTTTTTT. Amino acids: CSASSQGNEKLFF.

J is TRBJ1-1 and V is TRBV25-1; D is ambiguous. The length of the CDR3 is 14 residues. Trimming took 3 bases from V and 4 from J, leaving 12 bases between them. CDR1 MGHDK and CDR2 SYGVNS come from the germline V gene. CDR3 bases: TGTGCCAGCAGTGAGGGAGGAGGGAGCACTGAAGCTTTCTTT. Protein sequence: CASSEGGGSTEAFF.

The chain uses TRBV9 and TRBJ2-5, with 11 bases that match TRBD1. V shed 3 bases, J shed 5 bases, and the junction held 6 bases outside the gene matches. The length of the CDR3 is 15 residues. Germline CDR1 SGDLS, CDR2 YYNGEE. The CDR3 sequence is CASSDGQGASETQYF. CDR3 bases: TGTGCCAGCAGCGACGGACAGGGGGCAAGTGAGACCCAGTACTTC.

The chain employs TRBV11-2 and TRBJ2-3; 9 nucleotides align to TRBD1. The V gene end was trimmed by 9 bases and the J gene end by 4 bases; junction bases not matched to a gene: 8. The CDR3 extends over 14 amino acids. In germline, CDR1 is SGHAT, CDR2 FQNNGV. CDR3 region: CASRRDRVADTQYF. The CDR3 DNA reads as TGTGCCAGTCGGAGGGACAGGGTCGCAGATACGCAGTATTTT.

The V and J genes are TRBV19 and TRBJ2-7, with a weak D call TRBD1 (6 bases). CDR3 size: 11 residues. V dropped 5 bases and J dropped 7 bases, with 9 bases sitting between them. Germline V lookup: CDR1 LNHDA, CDR2 SQIVND (reference sequence). The CDR3 DNA reads TGTGCCAGTAGTGCGAGGGGGGAGCAGTACTTC. Translation gives CASSARGEQYF.